This TCR beta chain was sequenced in a study of blood T cell repertoires in COVID-19. The data were produced by immunoSEQ multiplex PCR, yet TCRdb's version contains in-frame clones alone and is incomplete. The sample lists approximately 120,000 clones, about four fifths seen once, with roughly a sixth in the top ten. The CDR3 runs to 16 residues. V was pared by 0 bases and J by 6 bases, with 9 bases of the junction left unmatched. Germline CDR1 MNHEY, CDR2 SVGAGI. The chain is built from TRBV6-5 and TRBJ2-5; 8 bases match TRBD2. The specimen was peripheral blood. This TCR was recovered from a man in his thirties or forties with COVID-19, enrolled during active disease. CDR3 protein: CASSYSGGRIRKTQYF. The DNA of the CDR3 is TGTGCCAGCAGTTACTCGGGCGGGAGGATTAGGAAGACCCAGTACTTC.